The 22 T cell receptor beta chains reported below all come from one sample, sequenced in a study of vaccination and CD4 T cells after COVID-19. TCRdb recomputed calls from the PCR reads with MiXCR, one row per CDR3 protein. The sample gives around 28,000 distinct CDR3 sequences, around 50% of which show up once; more than 5% is in the top ten. Noted time point: late sampling 161 to 241 days after vaccination in a few convalescent patients. The source was CD4+ T cells from blood, collected about 7 months after SARS-CoV-2 vaccination. The receptors originated from a human donor who had recovered from COVID-19.

The J gene is TRBJ1-2, the V gene TRBV28; tentative D call: TRBD1 (5 bases). From germline, CDR1 is MDHEN and CDR2 SYDVKM. Trimming removed 3 bases from V and 2 bases from J, with 10 bases in between. The CDR3 has 14 amino acids. This CDR3 reads CASSFRDGNYGYTF. The CDR3, as DNA: TGTGCCAGCAGTTTTCGGGACGGCAACTATGGCTACACCTTC.

This chain links TRBV2 with TRBJ1-6, with a tentative D call TRBD1 (5 bases). CDR3 length: 14 residues. Trimming took 4 bases from V and 8 from J, leaving 12 bases between them. Germline assignment: CDR1 SNHLY and CDR2 FYNNEI. The CDR3 loop is CASSGDRTDSPLHF. The CDR3 nucleotides read TGTGCCAGCAGTGGGGACCGGACGGATTCACCCCTCCACTTT.

The chain employs TRBV6-2 or TRBV6-3 and TRBJ2-1; D gene ambiguous. Trimming removed 8 bases from V and 1 base from J, with 15 bases in between. Germline V lookup: CDR1 MNHEY, CDR2 SVGEGT. The CDR3 is made up of 15 amino acids. The CDR3 DNA reads TGTGCCAGCGACATCAGGTCTGGGTCCTACAATGAGCAGTTCTTC. Residues: CASDIRSGSYNEQFF.

This chain uses TRBV4-1 with TRBJ2-2; the D is unclear. CDR1 is MGHRA and CDR2 is YSYEKL in the germline V gene. The CDR3 covers 12 residues. V was shortened by 4 bases and J by 5 bases, with 5 bases between the two germline ends. CDR3 sequence (DNA): TGCGCCAGCAGCCCCAGGACCGGGGAGCTGTTTTTT. Its translation: CASSPRTGELFF.

The chain joins TRBV20-1 to TRBJ2-7; D is tentatively TRBD1 or TRBD2 (6 bases each). This CDR3 has 17 residues. Trimming took 5 bases from V and 3 from J, leaving 26 bases between them. Germline V gene sequence: CDR1 DFQATT, CDR2 SNEGSKA (reference sequence). The CDR3, as DNA: TGCAGTGCTGGACCCGAGGGGGGAATAGGGGGGAACTACGAGCAGTACTTC. It codes for CSAGPEGGIGGNYEQYF.

This chain uses TRBV19 with TRBJ2-7; 8 bases are a match to TRBD2. Germline V CDR1 and CDR2: LNHDA, SQIVND (reference sequence). J was trimmed by 3 bases and V by 3 bases; bases with no gene match: 7. The CDR3 covers 15 residues. For the CDR3, the DNA is TGTGCCAGTAGTATTTCGACTAGCGAGGACTACGAGCAGTACTTC. It encodes CASSISTSEDYEQYF.

The gene calls are TRBV5-4 and TRBJ2-1; D remains unclear. The length of the CDR3 is 15 residues. Germline CDR1 SGHNT, CDR2 YYREEE (reference sequence). The germline V and J ends were trimmed by 0 bases and 0 bases, with 7 bases remaining between them. The CDR3 sequence is CASSLEDSSYNEQFF. CDR3 coding DNA: TGTGCCAGCAGCTTGGAAGATAGCTCCTACAATGAGCAGTTCTTC.

This chain uses TRBV15 with TRBJ2-1; tentatively, D is TRBD1 or TRBD2 (5 bases each). Germline lookup yields CDR1 LNHNV and CDR2 YYDKDF (reference sequence). Trimming shortened V by 0 bases and J by 7 bases, and 16 bases separated the two germline ends. The CDR3 spans 16 residues. The CDR3 loop reads CATSRDRAPGRNEQFF. The CDR3 bases are TGTGCCACCAGCAGAGATCGCGCGCCGGGGCGGAATGAGCAGTTCTTC.

The chain recombines TRBV27 with TRBJ2-7; D may correspond to TRBD1 or TRBD2 (6 bases each). CDR3 length: 14 amino acids. CDR1 MNHEY and CDR2 SMNVEV come from the germline V gene (reference sequence). V was shortened by 4 bases and J by 7 bases, with 17 bases between the two germline ends. For the CDR3, the DNA is TGTGCCAGCAGTTGGGACTGGCAGGGGAGGGAGCAGTACTTC. It encodes CASSWDWQGREQYF.

This clonotype has only a few counts. This chain joins TRBV7-6 and TRBJ2-1; D is ambiguous. The V and J ends lost 3 bases and 5 bases respectively, with 14 bases between them. The CDR3 length is 15 residues. Germline CDR1 reads SGHVS; CDR2 reads FNYEAQ. CDR3 residues: CASSLGTRLNNEQFF. CDR3 bases: TGTGCCAGCAGCTTGGGCACAAGACTCAACAATGAGCAGTTCTTC.

This clonotype came up a few times. The chain uses TRBV6-1 and TRBJ2-7; 7 bases match TRBD2. CDR3 length: 14 amino acids. Germline CDR1 reads MNHNS; CDR2 reads SASEGT. V was pared by 6 bases and J by 6 bases, with 11 bases of the junction left unmatched. The CDR3 DNA follows: TGTGCCAGCAGGGCCCGGGGGGAGGGCCGCGAGCAGTACTTC. It encodes CASRARGEGREQYF.

The chain has TRBV6-5 and TRBJ2-3; TRBD2 matches 8 bases. Germline V gives CDR1 MNHEY, CDR2 SVGAGI. CDR3 length equals 16 residues. The V and J ends lost 4 bases and 2 bases, in that order; junction bases with no gene match: 8. The CDR3 bases are TGTGCCAGCAGTTCAATACTAGCGGTTAACACAGATACGCAGTATTTT. This codes for CASSSILAVNTDTQYF.

The CDR3 protein is CATAPPGHRNTEAFF. In nucleotides, the CDR3 is TGTGCCACCGCACCTCCGGGACACAGGAACACTGAAGCTTTCTTT. The chain carries TRBV19 and TRBJ1-1, with D possibly matching TRBD1 (6 bases). Germline V lookup: CDR1 LNHDA, CDR2 SQIVND (reference sequence). The CDR3 length is 15 residues. Trimming stripped 10 bases from V and 1 base from J, with 19 bases between.

In its sample, this clonotype was seen a few times. V usage is TRBV20-1 and J usage is TRBJ2-7; D is uncertain. This CDR3 region has 14 residues. V dropped 2 bases and J dropped 2 bases, with 13 bases sitting between them. Germline V gives CDR1 DFQATT, CDR2 SNEGSKA (reference sequence). DNA of the CDR3: TGCAGTGCTAGAACCCTGACTGCCACCTACGAGCAGTACTTC. Amino acid sequence: CSARTLTATYEQYF.

V usage is TRBV20-1 and J usage is TRBJ2-7, with D maybe TRBD1 (5 bases). Germline V CDR1 and CDR2: DFQATT, SNEGSKA (reference sequence). This CDR3 has 11 amino acids. Deletions cut 6 bases from V and 4 bases from J, with 10 bases between. CDR3 DNA: TGCAGTGCCCCTTCAGGGTACGAGCAGTACTTC. Translated, it gives CSAPSGYEQYF.

This clonotype was observed a few times. The chain has TRBV20-1 and TRBJ2-2; the D is unclear. Looked up from germline, CDR1 is DFQATT and CDR2 is SNEGSKA (reference sequence). V lost 1 base and J lost 5, with 11 bases in between. CDR3 length: 14 amino acids. This CDR3 reads CSARGPLGTGELFF. CDR3 nucleotide sequence: TGCAGTGCTAGAGGACCCCTTGGGACCGGGGAGCTGTTTTTT.

This clonotype was detected only a few times. The CDR3 region is CASSLAGRGTDTQYF. DNA for the CDR3: TGTGCCAGCAGCTTAGCAGGCAGGGGCACAGATACGCAGTATTTT. V gene TRBV7-2 combines with J gene TRBJ2-3; D is perhaps TRBD1 (5 bases). The CDR3 length is 15 residues. The V gene lost 0 bases and the J gene lost 1 base, with 8 bases spanning the gap. CDR1 and CDR2 (germline): SGHTA, FQGNSA.

In its sample, this clonotype was seen a few times. The CDR3 reads CASSFMAGGFGELFF. CDR3 nucleotides: TGTGCCAGCAGTTTTATGGCAGGGGGTTTCGGGGAGCTGTTTTTT. V usage is TRBV27 and J usage is TRBJ2-2, with 7 bases aligning to TRBD1. The V segment lost 3 bases and the J segment 7 bases; nucleotides outside the gene matches: 8. CDR3 length: 15 amino acids. Germline V gene lookup returns CDR1 MNHEY and CDR2 SMNVEV (reference sequence).

The chain employs TRBV7-6 and TRBJ1-3, with D tentatively TRBD1 (5 bases). V lost 1 base and J lost 4, with 14 bases in between. The CDR3 has 16 amino acids. Germline lookup yields CDR1 SGHVS and CDR2 FNYEAQ. This CDR3 is CASSLGRGGNGNTIYF. CDR3 in DNA: TGTGCCAGCAGCTTAGGTCGCGGGGGTAACGGAAACACCATATATTTT.

The chain employs TRBV27 and TRBJ2-7; D possibly uses TRBD1 or TRBD2 (6 bases each). Trimming took 1 base from V and 2 from J, leaving 18 bases between them. From germline, CDR1 is MNHEY and CDR2 SMNVEV (reference sequence). The CDR3 is made up of 17 amino acids. This CDR3 is CASSLFHRGQVTYEQYF. CDR3 nucleotides: TGTGCCAGCAGTTTATTTCACCGGGGGCAGGTAACCTACGAGCAGTACTTC.

The chain is built from TRBV1 and TRBJ1-5; whether TRBD1, the table's D call, matches the DNA was not checked. TRBV1 is a recognized pseudogene. The CDR3 length is 15 residues. The CDR3 loop is CTSSRGRGSNQPQHF. DNA for the CDR3: TGCACCAGCAGCCGGGGTAGGGGTAGCAATCAGCCCCAGCATTTT.

The V and J genes are TRBV6-1 and TRBJ2-7; D perhaps matches TRBD1 (6 bases). The germline V gene encodes CDR1 MNHNS and CDR2 SASEGT. Trimming took off 6 bases at V and 3 bases at J, with 12 bases between the two ends. The CDR3 spans 13 residues. DNA of the CDR3: TGTGCCAGCAGAGAGCGGACAGACTACGAGCAGTACTTC. Amino acids: CASRERTDYEQYF.